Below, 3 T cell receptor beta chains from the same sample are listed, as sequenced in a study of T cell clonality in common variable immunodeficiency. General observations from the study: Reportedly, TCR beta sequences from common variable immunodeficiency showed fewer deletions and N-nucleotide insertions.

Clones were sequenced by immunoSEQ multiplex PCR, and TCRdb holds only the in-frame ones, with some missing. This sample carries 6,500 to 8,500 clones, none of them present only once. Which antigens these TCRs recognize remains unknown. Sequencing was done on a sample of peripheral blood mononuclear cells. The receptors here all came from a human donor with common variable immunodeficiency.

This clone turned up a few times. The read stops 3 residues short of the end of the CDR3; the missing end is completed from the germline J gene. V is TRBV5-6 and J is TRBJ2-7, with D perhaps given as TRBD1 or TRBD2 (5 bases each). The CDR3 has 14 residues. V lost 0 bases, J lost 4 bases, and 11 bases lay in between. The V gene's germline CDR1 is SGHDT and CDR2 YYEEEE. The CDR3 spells CASSLAQRGYEQYF. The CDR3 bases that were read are TGTGCCAGCAGCTTGGCGCAGAGGGGATACGAG.

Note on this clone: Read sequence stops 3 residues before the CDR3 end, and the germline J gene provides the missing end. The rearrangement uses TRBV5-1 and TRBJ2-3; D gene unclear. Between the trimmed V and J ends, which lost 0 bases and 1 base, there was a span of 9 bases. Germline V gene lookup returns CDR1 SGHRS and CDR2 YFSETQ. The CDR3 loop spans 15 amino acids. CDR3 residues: CASSLGVTGTDTQYF. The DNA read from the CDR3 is TGCGCCAGCAGCTTGGGTGTAACAGGCACAGATACG.

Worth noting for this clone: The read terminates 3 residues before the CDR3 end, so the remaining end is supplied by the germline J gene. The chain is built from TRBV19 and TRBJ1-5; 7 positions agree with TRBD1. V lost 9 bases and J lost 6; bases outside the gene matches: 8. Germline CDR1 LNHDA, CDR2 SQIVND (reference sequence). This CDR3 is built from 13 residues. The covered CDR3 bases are TGTGCCAGCCAGACAGGGTTGGCTCAGCCC. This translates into CASQTGLAQP. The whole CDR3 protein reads CASQTGLAQPQHF.